Each of the 12 T cell receptor beta chains below was sequenced from the same sample in a study of cytomegalovirus exposure and HLA in healthy donors. With 60 Vbeta and 13 Jbeta primers, the PCR was carried out. The assay was immunoSEQ multiplex PCR, and TCRdb's table has in-frame clones only and misses some. The sample lists 15,000 to 20,000 clones, approximately 70% seen once, with around 3.4% in the top ten. The specimen sequenced was PBMCs. The receptors here all came from a man aged 18 to 30 in good health and CMV-seronegative.

CDR3 residues: CASSISLGSEQYF. DNA of the CDR3: TGTGCCAGTAGTATCTCCCTAGGAAGCGAGCAGTACTTC. This rearrangement joins TRBV19 to TRBJ2-7; no reliable D call. Trimming cost V 3 bases and J 6 bases, with 12 bases left between them. The CDR3 sequence is 13 residues long. The germline V gene has CDR1 LNHDA and CDR2 SQIVND (reference sequence).

The chain has TRBV28 and TRBJ1-1; the D is unclear. The germline CDR1 and CDR2 sequences are MDHEN and SYDVKM. V was trimmed by 6 bases and J by 4 bases, leaving 18 bases between them. The CDR3 is made up of 15 amino acids. Here the CDR3 DNA reads TGTGCCAGCAGCAATCGGGTGCCCTTTGGCACTGAAGCTTTCTTT. Translating gives CASSNRVPFGTEAFF.

The V call is TRBV6-1, the J call TRBJ1-5, with 7 bases fitting TRBD1. CDR3 size: 13 residues. Germline CDR1 reads MNHNS; CDR2 reads SASEGT. With V trimmed by 8 bases and J by 3 bases, 4 bases remained unmatched. For the CDR3, the DNA is TGTGCCAGCGCGGGACAGAACAATCAGCCCCAGCATTTT. It specifies CASAGQNNQPQHF.

This sequence joins TRBV6-5 and TRBJ1-1, with D unclear. This CDR3 is built from 13 residues. V lost 6 bases and J lost 5, with 13 bases in between. CDR1 is MNHEY, CDR2 SVGAGI, per germline. In DNA form, the CDR3 reads TGTGCCAGCAGCCAGGCCTCGACAACTGAAGCTTTCTTT. This encodes CASSQASTTEAFF.

V usage is TRBV18 and J usage is TRBJ1-1, with 10 bases that match TRBD1. CDR3 length equals 15 residues. CDR1 and CDR2 from the germline V gene are KGHSH and LQKENI. The J segment lost 5 bases and the V segment lost 3 bases, leaving 6 bases of the junction unmatched. The CDR3 loop reads CASSPRGQGGTEAFF. The CDR3 DNA is TGTGCCAGCTCACCCCGAGGACAGGGGGGAACTGAAGCTTTCTTT.

The chain recombines TRBV29-1 with TRBJ2-1; the D gene is possibly TRBD2 (5 bases). Germline CDR1 is SQVTM and CDR2 is ANQGSEA. The CDR3 sequence is 14 residues long. V was cut by 3 bases and J by 8 bases, with 17 bases left in between. The CDR3 spells CSVDPSGTGDEQFF. CDR3 sequence (DNA): TGCAGCGTTGACCCTTCGGGAACCGGGGATGAGCAGTTCTTC.

V and J are TRBV28 and TRBJ2-7, with 8 bases identical to TRBD1. The germline V gene has CDR1 MDHEN and CDR2 SYDVKM. CDR3 length: 16 amino acids. V lost 10 bases, J lost 5 bases, and 19 bases stayed unmatched. The DNA for the CDR3 is TGTGCCACCAAAGGCGGAAACAGGGGGTTCTATGACGAGCAGTACTTC. Encoded protein: CATKGGNRGFYDEQYF.

This clone was seen only once. The chain recombines TRBV29-1 with TRBJ2-5; 11 nucleotides match TRBD1. The DNA end is more similar to TRBJ2-7, so the J call may be wrong. CDR3 length: 14 amino acids. Germline lookup yields CDR1 SQVTM and CDR2 ANQGSEA. In DNA form, the CDR3 reads TGCAGCGTTGCGGTAGGGACAGGGGGCTACGAGCAGTACTTC. Its protein is CSVAVGTGGYEQYF.

This chain connects TRBV6-5 to TRBJ1-2; 8 bases fit TRBD1. The germline CDR1 and CDR2 sequences are MNHEY and SVGAGI. The V and J ends lost 4 bases and 4 bases, in that order; junction bases with no gene match: 2. The CDR3 runs 13 residues. The CDR3: CASSSDRVYGYTF. CDR3 sequence (DNA): TGTGCCAGCAGTTCGGACAGGGTCTATGGCTACACCTTC.

The chain has TRBV9 and TRBJ2-3, with 7 bases fitting TRBD2. Per the germline V gene, CDR1 is SGDLS and CDR2 is YYNGEE. This CDR3 is built from 14 residues. V lost 4 bases to trimming and J lost 1 base; unmatched junction nucleotides: 3. The CDR3 DNA is TGTGCCAGCAGCTTAAGCGGGGGCACAGATACGCAGTATTTT. The encoded protein is CASSLSGGTDTQYF.

The chain is built from TRBV18 and TRBJ1-2; weak D call: TRBD1 (6 bases). The CDR3 covers 15 residues. Germline loops: CDR1 KGHSH, CDR2 LQKENI. V gave up 2 bases and J gave up 3 bases, with 13 bases separating them. The CDR3 DNA sequence: TGTGCCAGCTCACCAGTTGGGGGGGGGCACTATGGCTACACCTTC. It specifies CASSPVGGGHYGYTF.

The chain links TRBV7-2 to TRBJ2-7; TRBD2 matches 7 bases. J lost 1 base, V lost 5 bases, and 14 bases had no gene match. The CDR3 has 17 residues. Looked up from germline, CDR1 is SGHTA and CDR2 is FQGNSA. This CDR3 reads CASSRDPSGAHSYEQYF. DNA of the CDR3: TGTGCCAGCAGCCGAGACCCTAGCGGAGCTCATTCCTACGAGCAGTACTTC. Full variable domain (rest looked up from reference TRBV7-2 and TRBJ2-7): GAGVSQSPSNKVTEKGKDVELRCDPISGHTALYWYRQSLGQGLEFLIYFQGNSAPDKSGLPSDRFSAERTGGSVSTLTIQRTQQEDSAVYLCASSRDPSGAHSYEQYFGPGTRLTVT.